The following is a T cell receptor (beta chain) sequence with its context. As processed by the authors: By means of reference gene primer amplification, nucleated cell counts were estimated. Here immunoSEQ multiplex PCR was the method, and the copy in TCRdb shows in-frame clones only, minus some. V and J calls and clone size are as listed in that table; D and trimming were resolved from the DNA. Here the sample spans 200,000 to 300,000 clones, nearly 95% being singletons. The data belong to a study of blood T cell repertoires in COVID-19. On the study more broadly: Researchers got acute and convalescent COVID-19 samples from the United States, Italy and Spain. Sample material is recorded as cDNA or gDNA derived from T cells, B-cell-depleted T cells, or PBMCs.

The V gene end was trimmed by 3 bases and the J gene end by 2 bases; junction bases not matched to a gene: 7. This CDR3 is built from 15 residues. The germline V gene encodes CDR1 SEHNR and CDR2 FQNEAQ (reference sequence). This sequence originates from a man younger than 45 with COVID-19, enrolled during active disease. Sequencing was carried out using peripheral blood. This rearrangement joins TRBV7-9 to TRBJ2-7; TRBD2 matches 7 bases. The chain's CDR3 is CASSLAQGGAYEQYF. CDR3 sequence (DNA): TGTGCCAGCAGCTTGGCGCAGGGAGGGGCCTACGAGCAGTACTTC. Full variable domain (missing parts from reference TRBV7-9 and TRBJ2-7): DTGVSQNPRHKITKRGQNVTFRCDPISEHNRLYWYRQTLGQGPEFLTYFQNEAQLEKSRLLSDRFSAERPKGSFSTLEIQRTEQGDSAMYLCASSLAQGGAYEQYFGPGTRLTVT.